The clone carrying this T cell receptor beta chain was observed a handful of times. V was pared by 7 bases and J by 2 bases, with 12 bases between. Germline assignment: CDR1 SQVTM and CDR2 ANQGSEA. The CDR3 is 13 residues long. TCRdb itself ran the 5' RACE reads through MiXCR, one entry per CDR3 protein. The table shows some 340,000 distinct CDR3 sequences, with about 15% occurring only once. These data are taken from a study of CD8 T cells in ankylosing spondylitis. This clonotype originated in a male donor with ankylosing spondylitis or in good health (not recorded which). The specimen sequenced was blood, either unsorted or a sorted T cell fraction (not recorded which). J is TRBJ1-3 and V is TRBV29-1; tentatively, D is TRBD1 (5 bases). The CDR3 coding sequence is TGCAGCGCCGGAACAGGCCCTGGAAACACCATATATTTT. Protein product: CSAGTGPGNTIYF.